The source of this T cell receptor beta chain is a study of blood T cell repertoires in COVID-19. Whole-study context: Sample material is recorded as cDNA or gDNA derived from T cells, B-cell-depleted T cells, or PBMCs.

Methods used by the authors: Reference gene primer amplification gave estimated nucleated cell counts. Method: immunoSEQ multiplex PCR; TCRdb's copy keeps in-frame clones and lacks some. For V, J and clone size, that table is used; D and trimming come from the DNA. Among around 40,000 clones listed, 75% to 85% were seen once. CDR3 length equals 14 residues. V lost 0 bases and J lost 4, with 9 bases in between. CDR1 MNHEY and CDR2 SMNVEV come from the germline V gene (reference sequence). This TCR was recovered from a man in his 70s with acute or convalescent COVID-19. The source material was peripheral blood. The chain couples TRBV27 to TRBJ1-2; TRBD1 might be the D (6 bases). The CDR3 region is CASSLSRGSYGYTF. CDR3 DNA sequence: TGTGCCAGCAGTTTATCAAGGGGGAGCTATGGCTACACCTTC.